One and the same sample provided the 2 T cell receptor beta chains below, sequenced in a study of control samples from healthy donors and cancer patients. Method: immunoSEQ multiplex PCR; TCRdb's copy keeps in-frame clones and lacks some. The sample gives 150,000 or so clones, roughly 89% of which show up once; around 5.1% is in the top ten. The sequenced sample consisted of blood. The receptors here all came from a man aged 18 to 29 in good health.

The chain links TRBV7-2 to TRBJ2-3, with D uncertain. The V gene's germline CDR1 is SGHTA and CDR2 FQGNSA. The CDR3 has 14 residues. V gave up 1 base and J gave up 11 bases, with 16 bases separating them. DNA of the CDR3: TGTGCCAGCAGCTTAGATCCTTCTAACAGACTGCAGTATTTT. Amino acid sequence: CASSLDPSNRLQYF.

In nucleotides, the CDR3 is TGTGCCAGCAGTGAAGGGGCTTACGAGCAGTACTTC. As protein: CASSEGAYEQYF. The rearrangement links TRBV2 to TRBJ2-7; D call uncertain. Germline V gene lookup returns CDR1 SNHLY and CDR2 FYNNEI. CDR3 size: 12 residues. Trimming shortened V by 1 base and J by 4 bases, and 5 bases separated the two germline ends.